The 19 T cell receptor beta chains below come from one sample, sequenced in a study of tumor T cells in aggressive B-cell lymphoma. Profiled with immunoSEQ multiplex PCR; TCRdb holds only in-frame clones, not every one. Among 400 to 600 clones listed, approximately 86% were seen once. The specimen was tumor tissue. Source of these receptors: an adult with diffuse large B cell lymphoma.

The V and J genes are TRBV7-9 and TRBJ2-7; no definite D call. Trimming removed 8 bases at V and 3 bases at J, with 11 bases between. Germline V gene data show CDR1 as SEHNR and CDR2 as FQNEAQ (reference sequence). The CDR3 spans 12 residues. CDR3 residues: CASVAASYEQYF. CDR3 coding DNA: TGTGCCAGCGTGGCGGCAAGCTACGAGCAGTACTTC.

V is TRBV28 and J is TRBJ2-7, with 9 bases matching TRBD2. V trimming: 5 bases; J trimming: 3 bases; junction bases outside the gene matches: 8. The CDR3 loop spans 15 amino acids. Germline V gene data show CDR1 as MDHEN and CDR2 as SYDVKM. The CDR3 reads CASSRPGLAYYEQYF. The CDR3 DNA reads as TGTGCCAGCAGTCGCCCCGGACTAGCGTACTACGAGCAGTACTTC. Looking up the rest from reference TRBV28 and TRBJ2-7 gives the full variable domain: DVKVTQSSRYLVKRTGEKVFLECVQDMDHENMFWYRQDPGLGLRLIYFSYDVKMKEKGDIPEGYSVSREKKERFSLILESASTNQTSMYLCASSRPGLAYYEQYFGPGTRLTVT.

V gene TRBV7-2 combines with J gene TRBJ1-2; D is perhaps TRBD1 (5 bases). CDR3 length equals 15 residues. CDR1 and CDR2 from the germline V gene are SGHTA and FQGNSA. V lost 6 bases and J lost 0, with 14 bases in between. CDR3 loop: CASRSAGGANYGYTF. CDR3 sequence (DNA): TGTGCCAGCAGGTCCGCGGGGGGGGCTAACTATGGCTACACCTTC. The full variable domain, in which reference TRBV7-2 and TRBJ1-2 provide the parts outside the CDR3, is GAGVSQSPSNKVTEKGKDVELRCDPISGHTALYWYRQSLGQGLEFLIYFQGNSAPDKSGLPSDRFSAERTGGSVSTLTIQRTQQEDSAVYLCASRSAGGANYGYTFGSGTRLTVV.

This chain links TRBV4-2 with TRBJ2-1; D is perhaps TRBD1 (6 bases). CDR3 length: 15 residues. Germline CDR1 and CDR2: LGHNA and YNFKEQ. Between the trimmed V and J ends, which lost 4 bases and 4 bases, there was a span of 14 bases. The CDR3 nucleotides are TGTGCCAGCAGCCCCGGACAGACTACATACAATGAGCAGTTCTTC. It codes for CASSPGQTTYNEQFF.

This chain joins TRBV7-9 and TRBJ2-5; 8 bases align to TRBD1. This CDR3 has 14 amino acids. The V segment lost 0 bases and the J segment 5 bases; nucleotides outside the gene matches: 2. Germline V gives CDR1 SEHNR, CDR2 FQNEAQ (reference sequence). The CDR3 sequence is CASSLAQGAETQYF. CDR3 bases: TGTGCCAGCAGCTTAGCCCAGGGGGCTGAGACCCAGTACTTC.

The chain combines TRBV5-1 with TRBJ1-2, with D tentatively TRBD1 (5 bases). The CDR3 runs to 14 residues. Germline-derived CDR1 and CDR2 are SGHRS and YFSETQ. Trimming removed 0 bases at V and 3 bases at J, with 9 bases between. The CDR3 sequence is CASSLGQTYYGYTF. The CDR3 nucleotides are TGCGCCAGCAGCTTGGGACAGACCTACTATGGCTACACCTTC.

The V call is TRBV9, the J call TRBJ1-1; 12 nucleotides match TRBD1. The V gene's germline CDR1 is SGDLS and CDR2 YYNGEE. This CDR3 has 16 residues. Trimming cost V 4 bases and J 5 bases; bases outside gene matches: 9. The chain's CDR3 is CASSLGTGGLRTEAFF. The CDR3 nucleotides read TGTGCCAGCAGCCTCGGGACAGGGGGCTTGCGGACTGAAGCTTTCTTT.

This chain links TRBV10-2 with TRBJ2-3, with TRBD2 matching 10 bases. This CDR3 spans 14 amino acids. V trimming: 2 bases; J trimming: 5 bases; junction bases outside the gene matches: 1. The germline V gene encodes CDR1 WSHSY and CDR2 SAAADI. The CDR3 DNA follows: TGCGCCAGCAGTGAGGCTAGCGGGGGAGATACGCAGTATTTT. Translated: CASSEASGGDTQYF.

V gene TRBV10-3 combines with J gene TRBJ2-1; TRBD2 matches 10 bases. The CDR3 is 16 amino acids. The V segment lost 2 bases and the J segment 6 bases; nucleotides outside the gene matches: 7. Germline V gene lookup returns CDR1 ENHRY and CDR2 SYGVKD. The DNA for the CDR3 is TGTGCCATCAGTGAGCGATTAGCGGGAGGTCCCAATGAGCAGTTCTTC. Translated, it gives CAISERLAGGPNEQFF.

The table lists this clone with a few counts. The CDR3 nucleotides read TGTGCCAGCAGCTCTCTTCGGGACTACGAGCAGTACTTC. This sequence encodes CASSSLRDYEQYF. The gene calls are TRBV7-8 and TRBJ2-7, with D maybe TRBD2 (5 bases). CDR1 is SGHVS, CDR2 FQNEAQ, per germline. V was pared by 4 bases and J by 3 bases, with 10 bases between. The CDR3 has 13 amino acids. The full variable domain, completed using reference TRBV7-8 and TRBJ2-7, is GAGVSQSPRYKVAKRGQDVALRCDPISGHVSLFWYQQALGQGPEFLTYFQNEAQLDKSGLPSDRFFAERPEGSVSTLKIQRTQQEDSAVYLCASSSLRDYEQYFGPGTRLTVT.

This sequence joins TRBV15 and TRBJ2-1; 7 bases are a match to TRBD2. The CDR3 sequence is 16 residues long. The ends lost 4 bases at V and 6 bases at J; junction bases unmatched: 12. Germline CDR1 LNHNV, CDR2 YYDKDF (reference sequence). For the CDR3, the DNA is TGTGCCACCAGCACAGCGACTGCGGTAGCGGGCAATGAGCAGTTCTTC. Translated: CATSTATAVAGNEQFF.

With respect to this clone: The junction departs from the called germline gene at one end, perhaps through a read error. CDR3 protein: CASSQAAYGYIF. The CDR3 DNA reads as TGTGCCAGCAGCCAAGCAGCGTATGGCTACATCTTC. The chain has TRBV4-2 and TRBJ1-2; no clear D gene. The germline gives CDR1 LGHNA, CDR2 YNFKEQ. The CDR3 has 12 amino acids.

The chain joins TRBV4-3 to TRBJ2-7; D not resolved. CDR3 size: 15 residues. V lost 2 bases and J 3 bases, leaving 14 bases between the germline ends. CDR1 LGHNA and CDR2 YSLEER come from the germline V gene. The CDR3: CASSQNPGVGYEQYF. CDR3 nucleotide sequence: TGCGCCAGCAGCCAAAACCCAGGCGTGGGCTACGAGCAGTACTTC.

The chain is built from TRBV5-6 and TRBJ1-2; D might be TRBD1 (5 bases). The CDR3 sequence is 14 residues long. Germline V lookup: CDR1 SGHDT, CDR2 YYEEEE. Trimming removed 3 bases from V and 3 bases from J, with 12 bases in between. For the CDR3, the DNA is TGTGCCAGCAGCTCGTCGCAGGGTTACTATGGCTACACCTTC. This encodes CASSSSQGYYGYTF. Together with reference TRBV5-6 and TRBJ1-2, the CDR3 gives the full variable domain: DAGVTQSPTHLIKTRGQQVTLRCSPKSGHDTVSWYQQALGQGPQFIFQYYEEEERQRGNFPDRFSGHQFPNYSSELNVNALLLGDSALYLCASSSSQGYYGYTFGSGTRLTVV.

The V gene is TRBV11-1, the J gene TRBJ2-4; the D gene is possibly TRBD1 (6 bases). Germline CDR1 and CDR2: SGHAT and FQDESV (reference sequence). The CDR3 totals 13 residues. Trimming removed 4 bases at V and 7 bases at J, with 11 bases between. CDR3 region: CASSYRVANIQYF. CDR3 nucleotide sequence: TGTGCCAGCAGCTACAGGGTTGCGAACATTCAGTACTTC.

The chain couples TRBV19 to TRBJ2-2; 7 nucleotides match TRBD1. The V segment lost 4 bases and the J segment 0 bases; nucleotides outside the gene matches: 11. The germline V gene has CDR1 LNHDA and CDR2 SQIVND (reference sequence). The CDR3 length is 18 residues. CDR3 DNA sequence: TGTGCCAGTAGTAGATACCTACAGGGGCACTCGAACACCGGGGAGCTGTTTTTT. Translated: CASSRYLQGHSNTGELFF.

V is TRBV19 and J is TRBJ1-1; TRBD1 matches at 7 bases. Germline CDR1 LNHDA, CDR2 SQIVND (reference sequence). CDR3 length: 13 amino acids. V trimming: 7 bases; J trimming: 6 bases; junction bases outside the gene matches: 8. The CDR3 DNA reads as TGTGCCAGTACGAACAGGGGCTTTTCTGAAGCTTTCTTT. As protein: CASTNRGFSEAFF. The complete variable domain, with remaining parts taken from reference TRBV19 and TRBJ1-1, reads DGGITQSPKYLFRKEGQNVTLSCEQNLNHDAMYWYRQDPGQGLRLIYYSQIVNDFQKGDIAEGYSVSREKKESFPLTVTSAQKNPTAFYLCASTNRGFSEAFFGQGTRLTVV.

The chain couples TRBV5-1 to TRBJ1-1; D perhaps matches TRBD1 (5 bases). Trimming removed 0 bases at V and 4 bases at J, with 10 bases between. The germline V gene has CDR1 SGHRS and CDR2 YFSETQ. The CDR3 covers 14 residues. The CDR3 reads CASSLAGRGTEAFF. The CDR3 coding sequence is TGCGCCAGCAGCTTGGCCGGAAGGGGCACTGAAGCTTTCTTT.

The chain uses TRBV28 and TRBJ2-7; the D is unclear. This CDR3 is 12 amino acids long. Germline CDR1 reads MDHEN; CDR2 reads SYDVKM. The ends were cut back, 2 bases at V and 7 bases at J, with 9 bases in the middle. The DNA of the CDR3 is TGTGCCAGCAGTTTACAGGTCGGAGAGCAGTACTTC. Translated: CASSLQVGEQYF.